This TCR beta chain stems from a study of chemoradiotherapy in HPV16-positive cancers. This CDR3 is 17 amino acids long. V lost 4 bases and J lost 0, with 18 bases in between. The germline gives CDR1 ENHRY, CDR2 SYGVKD. Profiling relied on immunoSEQ multiplex PCR, and the TCRdb table lists in-frame clones only, not all of them. The data show about 16,000 clones, nearly 70% seen once. This receptor was obtained from a human donor with HPV-associated anogenital cancer. The source material was tumor tissue, sampled from a patient who underwent chemoradiotherapy. The gene calls are TRBV10-3 and TRBJ1-2; TRBD1 is a possible D gene (6 bases). Written as DNA, the CDR3 is TGTGCCATCAGTGGACCCCTCGACAGGAGACCTAACTATGGCTACACCTTC. This encodes CAISGPLDRRPNYGYTF.